The 19 T cell receptor beta chains presented below share a single source sample, sequenced in a study of tumor T cells in aggressive B-cell lymphoma (dated by TCRdb to 2016 to 2017). Libraries were constructed by the immunoSEQ multiplex PCR assay. TCRdb mirrors the immuneACCESS table, restricted to in-frame sequences. Some clones are absent from its copies; in checked studies, under half trace to an unresolved V gene, and the reason for the others is unknown. The sample yields 2,000 to 2,500 clones; about four fifths were counted once. The top ten constitute about 3.9% of the sample. Sequencing was carried out using tumor tissue. These receptors originate from an adult with diffuse large B cell lymphoma.

V is TRBV30 and J is TRBJ1-2; tentatively, D is TRBD1 (6 bases). The CDR3 totals 14 residues. CDR1 is GTSNPN and CDR2 is SVGIG in the germline V gene (reference sequence). The V and J ends lost 0 bases and 4 bases respectively, with 12 bases between them. CDR3 nucleotide sequence: TGTGCCTGGAGTGTACGCAGGGGTCCCTATGGCTACACCTTC. Residues: CAWSVRRGPYGYTF.

The chain uses TRBV6-6 and TRBJ1-5; perhaps TRBD1 as D (5 bases). Germline V gene data show CDR1 as MNHNY and CDR2 as SVGAGI (reference sequence). The length of the CDR3 is 14 residues. Trimming cost V 5 bases and J 2 bases, with 10 bases left between them. CDR3 sequence: CASSQGGGNQPQHF. CDR3 nucleotide sequence: TGTGCCAGCAGTCAGGGAGGTGGCAATCAGCCCCAGCATTTT.

This chain connects TRBV27 to TRBJ1-2, with D tentatively TRBD1 (5 bases). From germline, CDR1 is MNHEY and CDR2 SMNVEV (reference sequence). The CDR3 loop spans 17 amino acids. Trimming shortened V by 0 bases and J by 4 bases, and 18 bases separated the two germline ends. The CDR3 protein is CASSLSFVGTSGYGYTF. CDR3 in DNA: TGTGCCAGCAGTTTATCCTTTGTGGGGACTTCGGGCTATGGCTACACCTTC.

This clone was counted a single time. The CDR3 bases are TGTGCCAGCAGTTTGGCAGGGAACTATGGCTACACCTTC. Translating it yields CASSLAGNYGYTF. The chain recombines TRBV28 with TRBJ1-2; D perhaps matches TRBD1 (5 bases). V shed 3 bases and J shed 2 bases, with 7 bases lying between them. This CDR3 has 13 residues. Germline CDR1 reads MDHEN; CDR2 reads SYDVKM.

This chain connects TRBV4-3 to TRBJ1-1, with D perhaps TRBD1 (5 bases). CDR3 length: 17 amino acids. V shed 2 bases and J shed 0 bases, with 16 bases lying between them. The germline V gene has CDR1 LGHNA and CDR2 YSLEER. The CDR3 sequence: CASSQNYSDTLNTEAFF. The CDR3 DNA follows: TGCGCCAGCAGCCAAAATTATTCGGACACCCTGAACACTGAAGCTTTCTTT.

This chain's CDR3 is CASSVSKSRDRKKGPEPQHF. CDR3 in DNA: TGTGCCAGCAGCGTCTCAAAGTCCCGGGACAGGAAAAAGGGACCGGAACCCCAGCATTTT. This rearrangement joins TRBV9 to TRBJ1-5; 8 bases fit TRBD1. The V and J ends lost 2 bases and 10 bases, in that order; junction bases with no gene match: 26. CDR1 and CDR2 from the germline V gene are SGDLS and YYNGEE. This CDR3 is 20 amino acids long.

The chain combines TRBV28 with TRBJ2-7; 8 bases map to TRBD1. The trim removed 3 bases at V and 6 bases at J, leaving 10 bases unmatched. CDR1 and CDR2 from the germline V gene are MDHEN and SYDVKM. The CDR3 is 15 residues long. The CDR3 DNA follows: TGTGCCAGCAGTTTTCTGGACAGGGAGTTTATCGAGCAGTACTTC. It translates to CASSFLDREFIEQYF.

The chain has TRBV7-3 and TRBJ1-2; D gene ambiguous. The CDR3 runs 14 residues. Germline CDR1 SGHTA, CDR2 FQGTGA. Trimming shortened V by 4 bases and J by 2 bases, and 11 bases separated the two germline ends. This chain's CDR3 is CASSSPGENYGYTF. As DNA, the CDR3 is TGTGCCAGCAGCTCCCCCGGGGAAAACTATGGCTACACCTTC.

Concerning this clone itself: At one end the junction does not follow the germline gene, possibly because of a read error. Other DNA sequences in this specimen translate into the identical CDR3. The genes are TRBV9 and TRBJ2-7, with D possibly TRBD1 on 6 matching bases. CDR1 SGDLS and CDR2 YYNGEE come from the germline V gene. The CDR3 extends over 14 amino acids. The CDR3 here is CASSVAGATGEQYF. CDR3 sequence (DNA): TGTGCCAGCAGCGTAGCAGGGGCCACTGGCGAGCAATACTTC.

The gene calls are TRBV7-9 and TRBJ2-1; possible D gene TRBD2, 5 bases. V dropped 6 bases and J dropped 3 bases, with 9 bases sitting between them. Germline V lookup: CDR1 SEHNR, CDR2 FQNEAQ (reference sequence). CDR3 length equals 13 residues. The CDR3 is CASSLGLYNEQFF. The CDR3 DNA is TGTGCCAGCAGTCTCGGACTCTACAATGAGCAGTTCTTC. The full variable domain, completed using reference TRBV7-9 and TRBJ2-1, is DTGVSQNPRHKITKRGQNVTFRCDPISEHNRLYWYRQTLGQGPEFLTYFQNEAQLEKSRLLSDRFSAERPKGSFSTLEIQRTEQGDSAMYLCASSLGLYNEQFFGPGTRLTVL.

The chain combines TRBV7-9 with TRBJ1-2; D possibly corresponds to TRBD1 (5 bases). The CDR3 spans 15 residues. Germline lookup yields CDR1 SEHNR and CDR2 FQNEAQ (reference sequence). V was trimmed by 2 bases and J by 5 bases, leaving 15 bases between them. The DNA of the CDR3 is TGTGCCAGCAGCTTATGGGAGGGACGAGATTATGGCTACACCTTC. It translates to CASSLWEGRDYGYTF.

The chain carries TRBV27 and TRBJ1-2, with TRBD1 matching over 8 bases. This CDR3 spans 16 amino acids. Germline CDR1 MNHEY, CDR2 SMNVEV (reference sequence). J lost 2 bases, V lost 0 bases, and 5 bases had no gene match. Written as DNA, the CDR3 is TGTGCCAGCAGTTTATCGACTGGGACAGGCAACTATGGCTACACCTTC. Its protein is CASSLSTGTGNYGYTF.

The rearrangement uses TRBV5-4 and TRBJ2-7; D gene unclear. The CDR3 covers 14 residues. From germline, CDR1 is SGHNT and CDR2 YYREEE (reference sequence). The germline V and J ends were trimmed by 1 base and 4 bases, with 12 bases remaining between them. CDR3 sequence (DNA): TGTGCCAGCAGCTTGAACCCAGGCGAGTACGAGCAGTACTTC. This gives the protein CASSLNPGEYEQYF.

The CDR3 DNA sequence: TGCAGCGTTGAAGATAGACAGGGAGGTGTGGGGACCCAGTACTTC. Translating it yields CSVEDRQGGVGTQYF. The chain employs TRBV29-1 and TRBJ2-5; perhaps TRBD1 as D (7 bases). With 0 bases removed from V and 7 bases from J, the gap between germline ends came to 18 bases. The CDR3 extends over 15 amino acids. In germline, CDR1 is SQVTM, CDR2 ANQGSEA.

The chain recombines TRBV19 with TRBJ1-5; D call uncertain. This CDR3 spans 12 amino acids. V was pared by 3 bases and J by 8 bases, with 8 bases between. Germline CDR1 and CDR2: LNHDA and SQIVND (reference sequence). The CDR3 region has the DNA TGTGCCAGTAGTATTCGACACAAGCCCCAGCATTTT. It yields the protein CASSIRHKPQHF. The full variable domain, with the rest looked up from reference TRBV19 and TRBJ1-5, is DGGITQSPKYLFRKEGQNVTLSCEQNLNHDAMYWYRQDPGQGLRLIYYSQIVNDFQKGDIAEGYSVSREKKESFPLTVTSAQKNPTAFYLCASSIRHKPQHFGDGTRLSIL.

This clone was recorded only once. The chain joins TRBV5-8 to TRBJ2-1, with D uncertain. This CDR3 has 15 amino acids. The ends were cut back, 7 bases at V and 3 bases at J, with 17 bases in the middle. The germline V gene has CDR1 SGHTS and CDR2 YDEGEE. CDR3 nucleotide sequence: TGTGCCAGCCCCGTATTTGGGCCACTCTACAATGAGCAGTTCTTC. Translation: CASPVFGPLYNEQFF.

This clone occurred once. The genes are TRBV28 and TRBJ1-2, with D perhaps matching TRBD1 (5 bases). There are 15 residues in the CDR3. Germline CDR1 MDHEN, CDR2 SYDVKM. V was pared by 7 bases and J by 7 bases, with 22 bases between. DNA of the CDR3: TGTGCCAGCACGGAGACTCTTAGGGGATTATCTGGCTACACCTTC. Amino acid sequence: CASTETLRGLSGYTF.

This chain joins TRBV19 and TRBJ2-5; the D is unclear. The V end lost 5 bases, the J end lost 5 bases, and 12 bases lay between the germline ends. The CDR3 is 13 residues long. CDR1 LNHDA and CDR2 SQIVND come from the germline V gene (reference sequence). DNA of the CDR3: TGTGCCAGTAGTGCGACTTTACTGGAGACCCAGTACTTC. It translates to CASSATLLETQYF.

The chain carries TRBV5-1 and TRBJ2-1, with 7 bases that match TRBD2. The ends lost 2 bases at V and 6 bases at J; junction bases unmatched: 5. The V gene's germline CDR1 is SGHRS and CDR2 YFSETQ. The CDR3 is 14 residues long. The CDR3 DNA is TGCGCCAGCAGCTTAGGACTAGTAGGCAATGAGCAGTTCTTC. It translates to CASSLGLVGNEQFF.